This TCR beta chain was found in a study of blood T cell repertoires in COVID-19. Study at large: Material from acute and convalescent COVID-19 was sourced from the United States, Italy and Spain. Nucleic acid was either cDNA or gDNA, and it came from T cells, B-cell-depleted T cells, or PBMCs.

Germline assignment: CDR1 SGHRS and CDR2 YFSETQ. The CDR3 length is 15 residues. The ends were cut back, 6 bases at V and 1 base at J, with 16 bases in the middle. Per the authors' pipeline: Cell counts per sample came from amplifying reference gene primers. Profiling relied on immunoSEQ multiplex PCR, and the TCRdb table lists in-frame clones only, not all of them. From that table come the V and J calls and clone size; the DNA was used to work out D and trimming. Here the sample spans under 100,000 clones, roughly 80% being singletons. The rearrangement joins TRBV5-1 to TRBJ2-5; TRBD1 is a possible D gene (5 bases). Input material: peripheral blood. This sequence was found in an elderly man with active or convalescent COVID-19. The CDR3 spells CASTFRGGPQETQYF. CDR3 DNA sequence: TGCGCCAGCACCTTTAGGGGTGGGCCCCAAGAGACCCAGTACTTC.